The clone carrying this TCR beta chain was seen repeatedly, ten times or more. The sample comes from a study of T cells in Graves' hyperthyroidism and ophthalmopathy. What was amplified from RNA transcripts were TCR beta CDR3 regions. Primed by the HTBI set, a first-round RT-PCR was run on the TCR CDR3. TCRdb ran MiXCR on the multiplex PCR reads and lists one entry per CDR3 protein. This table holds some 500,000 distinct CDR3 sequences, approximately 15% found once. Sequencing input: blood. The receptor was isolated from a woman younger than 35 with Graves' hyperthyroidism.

CDR3 sequence: CASRDGQVNTEAFF. The CDR3 nucleotides are TGTGCCAGCAGGGACGGACAGGTGAACACTGAAGCTTTCTTT. The chain employs TRBV7-9 and TRBJ1-1; 7 nucleotides line up with TRBD1. The junction had 4 bases not matched to a gene; V was cut back by 6 bases and J by 0 bases. The germline gives CDR1 SEHNR, CDR2 FQNEAQ (reference sequence). The CDR3 is made up of 14 amino acids.